A selection of T cell receptor beta chains follows, all from one sample in a study of early T cells in non-severe SARS-CoV-2 infection. TCRdb ran MiXCR on the 5' RACE reads and lists one entry per CDR3 protein. The sample carries 90,000 to 130,000 distinct CDR3 sequences, around 12% recorded once. Sequencing used whole blood, obtained at baseline. The receptors originated from an adult who was a healthcare worker with PCR-confirmed SARS-CoV-2 infection or an uninfected control (not recorded which). CDR3s include the opening cysteine and the closing phenylalanine or tryptophan. Fields, in order: V gene, clone size, D gene, J gene, CDR3 DNA, CDR3 protein. A D gene is named only where the DNA matches it firmly. A row's size may be missing; if present it is once, few, many or a size class.

V gene: TRBV5-1; clone size: -; D gene: -; J gene: TRBJ2-7; CDR3 DNA: TGCGCCAGCAGTTCGGACGGAGTCTACGAGCAGTACTTC; CDR3 protein: CASSSDGVYEQYF
V gene: TRBV3-1; clone size: -; D gene: -; J gene: TRBJ2-7; CDR3 DNA: TGTGCCAGCAGCCACAGGGGGGACACCTACGAGCAGTACTTC; CDR3 protein: CASSHRGDTYEQYF
V gene: TRBV7-9; clone size: -; D gene: TRBD1; J gene: TRBJ1-4; CDR3 DNA: TGTGCCAGCAGCTTCCAAGGACAGGCTGAAAAACTGTTTTTT; CDR3 protein: CASSFQGQAEKLFF
V gene: TRBV24-1; clone size: -; D gene: TRBD1; J gene: TRBJ2-1; CDR3 DNA: TGTGCCACCAGCGGGACAGGGATTGCGAATGAGCAGTTCTTC; CDR3 protein: CATSGTGIANEQFF
V gene: TRBV3-1; clone size: -; D gene: -; J gene: TRBJ2-1; CDR3 DNA: TGTGCCAGCAGCCTTACAGGCTACAATGAGCAGTTCTTC; CDR3 protein: CASSLTGYNEQFF
V gene: TRBV7-6; clone size: many; D gene: -; J gene: TRBJ2-3; CDR3 DNA: TGTGCCAGCAGCTTAGAGACTTCTCCAGATACGCAGTATTTT; CDR3 protein: CASSLETSPDTQYF
V gene: TRBV7-9; clone size: -; D gene: -; J gene: TRBJ2-4; CDR3 DNA: TGTGCCAGCACCTCTTACAAAACTCTAGCCAAAAACATTCAGTACTTC; CDR3 protein: CASTSYKTLAKNIQYF
V gene: TRBV20-1; clone size: -; D gene: TRBD1; J gene: TRBJ2-7; CDR3 DNA: TGCAGTGCTAGTGTGCCGACAGGGGGCGACGAGCAGTACTTC; CDR3 protein: CSASVPTGGDEQYF
V gene: TRBV5-1; clone size: few; D gene: -; J gene: TRBJ2-2; CDR3 DNA: TGCGCCAGCAGCTTGGTTGCCTCGAACACCGGGGAGCTGTTTTTT; CDR3 protein: CASSLVASNTGELFF
V gene: TRBV7-7; clone size: few; D gene: -; J gene: TRBJ2-7; CDR3 DNA: TGTGCTAGCAGCCAAAGGGACCAGACGGGGTACGAGCAGTACTTC; CDR3 protein: CASSQRDQTGYEQYF
V gene: TRBV24-1; clone size: -; D gene: TRBD2; J gene: TRBJ2-1; CDR3 DNA: TGTGCCACCAGTGATCCTGTTTTTGCGGGAGTACCAAATGAGCAGTTCTTC; CDR3 protein: CATSDPVFAGVPNEQFF
V gene: TRBV29-1; clone size: -; D gene: -; J gene: TRBJ2-5; CDR3 DNA: TGCAGTGCCGACCCGTTCGAGGGGACCAAAGAGACCCAGTACTTC; CDR3 protein: CSADPFEGTKETQYF
V gene: TRBV5-6; clone size: many; D gene: -; J gene: TRBJ1-1; CDR3 DNA: TGTGCCAGCAGCTTTCTGGGGGCGCGTACTGAAGCTTTCTTT; CDR3 protein: CASSFLGARTEAFF
V gene: TRBV7-9; clone size: few; D gene: -; J gene: TRBJ2-2; CDR3 DNA: TGTGCCAGCAGCTCCCTCATTCGGGTGGACAGCTCTAACACCGGGGAGCTGTTTTTT; CDR3 protein: CASSSLIRVDSSNTGELFF
V gene: TRBV10-3; clone size: -; D gene: -; J gene: TRBJ2-5; CDR3 DNA: TGTGCCATCAAGGGGACCAGGGTCGGGGAGACCCAGTACTTC; CDR3 protein: CAIKGTRVGETQYF
V gene: TRBV11-3; clone size: few; D gene: TRBD2; J gene: TRBJ2-3; CDR3 DNA: TGTGCCAGCAGCTTAGGGCGGGGGGCTGCAGATACGCAGTATTTT; CDR3 protein: CASSLGRGAADTQYF
V gene: TRBV18; clone size: many; D gene: TRBD1; J gene: TRBJ2-5; CDR3 DNA: TGTGCCAGCTCACCCCGGACAGGGGCAATGCAAGAGACCCAGTACTTC; CDR3 protein: CASSPRTGAMQETQYF
V gene: TRBV27; clone size: -; D gene: TRBD1; J gene: TRBJ1-1; CDR3 DNA: TGTGCCAGCAGTTTGGGGACAGGGAGTCGTGAAGCTTTCTTT; CDR3 protein: CASSLGTGSREAFF
V gene: TRBV12-3/TRBV12-4; clone size: -; D gene: TRBD2; J gene: TRBJ2-1; CDR3 DNA: TGTGCCAGCAGTTTTCGGCGGGGGACGGATGAGCAGTTCTTC; CDR3 protein: CASSFRRGTDEQFF
V gene: TRBV2; clone size: many; D gene: -; J gene: TRBJ2-7; CDR3 DNA: TGTGCCAGCAGTGCTTACTACGAGCAGTACTTC; CDR3 protein: CASSAYYEQYF
V gene: TRBV6-1; clone size: few; D gene: -; J gene: TRBJ2-7; CDR3 DNA: TGTGCCAGCAGTGAAGCTGAGGCGCTCTACGAGCAGTACTTC; CDR3 protein: CASSEAEALYEQYF
V gene: TRBV24-1; clone size: few; D gene: -; J gene: TRBJ1-6; CDR3 DNA: TGTGCCAGGTTCGGACAGAATAATTCACCCCTCCACTTT; CDR3 protein: CARFGQNNSPLHF
V gene: TRBV7-2; clone size: few; D gene: -; J gene: TRBJ2-2; CDR3 DNA: TGTGCCAGCAGCTTAAATCGGGTTCGGTCCGGGGAGCTGTTTTTT; CDR3 protein: CASSLNRVRSGELFF
V gene: TRBV6-6; clone size: -; D gene: -; J gene: TRBJ2-2; CDR3 DNA: TGTGCCAGTAAACCACAGGGGAACACCGGGGAGCTGTTTTTT; CDR3 protein: CASKPQGNTGELFF
V gene: TRBV10-2; clone size: -; D gene: TRBD1; J gene: TRBJ2-7; CDR3 DNA: TGCGCCAGCAGTCGGACAGGGGACTACGAGCAGTACTTC; CDR3 protein: CASSRTGDYEQYF
V gene: TRBV29-1; clone size: few; D gene: -; J gene: TRBJ1-2; CDR3 DNA: TGCAGCGTTGAAACCGACAGTACATATGGCTACACCTTC; CDR3 protein: CSVETDSTYGYTF
V gene: TRBV20-1; clone size: many; D gene: -; J gene: TRBJ2-1; CDR3 DNA: TGCAGTGCTAGGCGGCCGAACTCCTACAATGAGCAGTTCTTC; CDR3 protein: CSARRPNSYNEQFF
V gene: TRBV5-1; clone size: -; D gene: -; J gene: TRBJ2-1; CDR3 DNA: TGCGCCAGCAGCACACAAGGGGGAGGCGATGAGCAGTTCTTC; CDR3 protein: CASSTQGGGDEQFF
V gene: TRBV5-1; clone size: few; D gene: TRBD1; J gene: TRBJ1-6; CDR3 DNA: TGCGCCAGCAGCTCCGGGACAGGGGTCACCCTCCACTTT; CDR3 protein: CASSSGTGVTLHF
V gene: TRBV20-1; clone size: few; D gene: TRBD2; J gene: TRBJ2-3; CDR3 DNA: TGCAGTGCTAGCCGACCGGGACTAGCGGGATGGACAGATACGCAGTATTTT; CDR3 protein: CSASRPGLAGWTDTQYF
V gene: TRBV5-1; clone size: many; D gene: TRBD1; J gene: TRBJ2-1; CDR3 DNA: TGCGCCAGCAGCGTAGGGACAGGGGGTTTCGGTGAGCAGTTCTTC; CDR3 protein: CASSVGTGGFGEQFF
V gene: TRBV7-3; clone size: many; D gene: -; J gene: TRBJ2-5; CDR3 DNA: TGTGCCAGCAGCTTATTCCAGGGAGCTCCCCAGTACTTC; CDR3 protein: CASSLFQGAPQYF
V gene: TRBV12-5; clone size: few; D gene: TRBD2; J gene: TRBJ2-5; CDR3 DNA: TGTGCTAGTGGTACTCGGACTAGCGGGAGGAGCTCAGAGACCCAGTACTTC; CDR3 protein: CASGTRTSGRSSETQYF
V gene: TRBV5-1; clone size: -; D gene: TRBD1; J gene: TRBJ2-3; CDR3 DNA: TGCGCCAGCAGCAGGGACAGGTCGGAGACAGATACGCAGTATTTT; CDR3 protein: CASSRDRSETDTQYF
V gene: TRBV28; clone size: few; D gene: -; J gene: TRBJ2-5; CDR3 DNA: TGTGCCAGCAGTTTAGGAGGGTACCAAGAGACCCAGTACTTC; CDR3 protein: CASSLGGYQETQYF
V gene: TRBV6-5; clone size: -; D gene: -; J gene: TRBJ2-1; CDR3 DNA: TGTGCCAGCAGTTACTCGGGGAATGAGCAGTTCTTC; CDR3 protein: CASSYSGNEQFF
V gene: TRBV9; clone size: -; D gene: -; J gene: TRBJ2-3; CDR3 DNA: TGTGCCAGCAGCGCAAGAGGGGCAGATACGCAGTATTTT; CDR3 protein: CASSARGADTQYF
V gene: TRBV7-9; clone size: few; D gene: -; J gene: TRBJ1-3; CDR3 DNA: TGTGCCAGCAGCCACCGGACAGTCGTCTCTGGAAACACCATATATTTT; CDR3 protein: CASSHRTVVSGNTIYF
V gene: TRBV6-2/TRBV6-3; clone size: few; D gene: -; J gene: TRBJ1-2; CDR3 DNA: TGTGCCAGCACCCCCGCCGGAAACTATGGCTACACCTTC; CDR3 protein: CASTPAGNYGYTF
V gene: TRBV28; clone size: -; D gene: -; J gene: TRBJ1-1; CDR3 DNA: TGTGCCAGCAGGGCTGGTGGGGGGGGCGTTACTACAGCTTTCTTT; CDR3 protein: CASRAGGGGVTTAFF
V gene: TRBV30; clone size: many; D gene: -; J gene: TRBJ1-4; CDR3 DNA: TGTGCCTGCACCGGGACTGTCCTCAATGAAAAACTGTTTTTT; CDR3 protein: CACTGTVLNEKLFF
V gene: TRBV7-2; clone size: many; D gene: TRBD1; J gene: TRBJ2-7; CDR3 DNA: TGTGCCAGCAGCATAGACAGGGGGTACGAGCAGTACTTC; CDR3 protein: CASSIDRGYEQYF
V gene: TRBV2; clone size: many; D gene: TRBD1; J gene: TRBJ2-3; CDR3 DNA: TGTGCCAGCTACCGGGACAGGGGAACAGATACGCAGTATTTT; CDR3 protein: CASYRDRGTDTQYF
V gene: TRBV3-1; clone size: -; D gene: -; J gene: TRBJ2-3; CDR3 DNA: TGTGCCAGCAGCCAAGGGCTGGGGCATTCCGCAGATACGCAGTATTTT; CDR3 protein: CASSQGLGHSADTQYF
V gene: TRBV3-1; clone size: -; D gene: -; J gene: TRBJ2-1; CDR3 DNA: TGTGCCAGCAGCCAAATCGCGGGTTACAATGAGCAGTTCTTC; CDR3 protein: CASSQIAGYNEQFF
V gene: TRBV7-7; clone size: many; D gene: TRBD2; J gene: TRBJ2-5; CDR3 DNA: TGTGCCAGCAGCCAAAGCGGGGCTAAAGAGACCCAGTACTTC; CDR3 protein: CASSQSGAKETQYF
V gene: TRBV6-5; clone size: few; D gene: -; J gene: TRBJ1-2; CDR3 DNA: TGTGCCAGCAGTACCAGACTGGGCTATGGCTACACCTTC; CDR3 protein: CASSTRLGYGYTF
V gene: TRBV2; clone size: -; D gene: -; J gene: TRBJ1-2; CDR3 DNA: TGTGCCAGCAGTCCATTCGACTATGGCTACACCTTC; CDR3 protein: CASSPFDYGYTF
V gene: TRBV29-1; clone size: few; D gene: -; J gene: TRBJ2-1; CDR3 DNA: TGCAGCGTTTGGTCCGGGTACAATGAGCAGTTCTTC; CDR3 protein: CSVWSGYNEQFF
V gene: TRBV20-1; clone size: -; D gene: -; J gene: TRBJ2-7; CDR3 DNA: TGCAGTGCTAGAGGGGGGGAAGGCTGGTACGAGCAGTACTTC; CDR3 protein: CSARGGEGWYEQYF
V gene: TRBV28; clone size: few; D gene: -; J gene: TRBJ2-7; CDR3 DNA: TGTGCCAGCAGTTTCCCAGGGACCTACGAGCAGTACTTC; CDR3 protein: CASSFPGTYEQYF
V gene: TRBV20-1; clone size: many; D gene: TRBD2; J gene: TRBJ2-3; CDR3 DNA: TGCAGTGCTTTAGCGGGAGATACGCAGTATTTT; CDR3 protein: CSALAGDTQYF
V gene: TRBV11-1; clone size: few; D gene: TRBD2; J gene: TRBJ2-7; CDR3 DNA: TGTGCCAGCAGCTTCGTCGGGACTAGCGTCTCCTACGAGCAGTACTTC; CDR3 protein: CASSFVGTSVSYEQYF